The clone carrying this T cell receptor beta chain was found a few times. These data are taken from a study of human T cells and chemical hapten exposure. Study context: Minor volume differences among pooled libraries chiefly drove per-sample TCR yield variation.

The CDR3 is made up of 15 amino acids. Germline assignment: CDR1 SEHNR and CDR2 FQNEAQ (reference sequence). V shed 4 bases and J shed 0 bases, with 13 bases lying between them. As the library was built, unique molecular identifiers were attached to individual cDNA molecules. Via MiXCR, TCRdb re-called the reads, giving one row per CDR3 protein. The table has more than 100,000 distinct CDR3 sequences, over 7% seen once; the top ten hold more than 1.3%. It was unfractionated whole blood from which total RNA was extracted. This clonotype originated in a human donor in good health. Some clones in this sample may be carry-over from other donors' samples. Sequenced sample: whole blood. The chain employs TRBV7-9 and TRBJ2-7; a weak D match, TRBD1 (6 bases). Here the CDR3 DNA reads TGTGCCAGCAGCTCTCCTAGGACAGCCTCCTACGAGCAGTACTTC. Its translation: CASSSPRTASYEQYF.